Given below is one T cell receptor (beta chain) in context. V lost 2 bases to trimming and J lost 7 bases, with 8 bases between them. CDR1 is MNHEY and CDR2 is SVGAGI in the germline V gene. This CDR3 has 12 residues. This entry is derived from a study of T cell changes during pregnancy in multiple sclerosis. Assay used: immunoSEQ multiplex PCR; TCRdb lists only in-frame clones, some missing. The sample has about 110,000 clones; about 90% are singletons. V is TRBV6-5 and J is TRBJ1-2; no clear D. This material consisted of peripheral blood, taken before pregnancy. The receptor was derived from a female donor with multiple sclerosis, enrolled in a pregnancy study. The CDR3 spells CASSYGPSGYTF. The CDR3, as DNA: TGTGCCAGCAGTTACGGCCCAAGTGGCTACACCTTC.